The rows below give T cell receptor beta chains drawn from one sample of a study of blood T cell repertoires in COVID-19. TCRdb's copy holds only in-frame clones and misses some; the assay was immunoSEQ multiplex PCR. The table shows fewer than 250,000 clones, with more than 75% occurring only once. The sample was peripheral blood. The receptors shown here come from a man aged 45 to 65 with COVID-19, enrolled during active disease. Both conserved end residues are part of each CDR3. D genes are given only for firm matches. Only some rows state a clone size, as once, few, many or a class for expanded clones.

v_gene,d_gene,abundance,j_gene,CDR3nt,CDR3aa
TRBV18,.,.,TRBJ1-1,TGTGCCAGCTCACCACCGGCGGGGGGCACTGAAGCTTTCTTT,CASSPPAGGTEAFF
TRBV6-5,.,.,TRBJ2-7,TGTGCCACCGGAGTCACCGGCTACGAGCAGTACTTC,CATGVTGYEQYF
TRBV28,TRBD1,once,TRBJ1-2,TGTGCCAGCAGTGGCGACAGGGCCGGTGGCTACACCTTC,CASSGDRAGGYTF
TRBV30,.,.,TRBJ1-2,TGTGCCTGGACCGCGGGCTGGGTTGGAGGTTATGGCTACACCTTC,CAWTAGWVGGYGYTF
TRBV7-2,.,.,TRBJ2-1,TGTGCCAGCACCTTTTCTACGGGTAACAATGAGCAGTTCTTC,CASTFSTGNNEQFF
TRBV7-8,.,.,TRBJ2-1,TGTGCCAGCAGCTTGGGGGGAGGCTACAATGAGCAGTTCTTC,CASSLGGGYNEQFF
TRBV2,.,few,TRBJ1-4,TGTGCCAGCAGTGCGGGGGGAACTAATGAAAAACTGTTTTTT,CASSAGGTNEKLFF
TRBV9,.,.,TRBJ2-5,TGTGCCAGCAGCAGAGGGGAGACCCAGTACTTC,CASSRGETQYF
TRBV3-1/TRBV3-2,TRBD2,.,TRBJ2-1,TGTGCCAGCAGCCAAGCCCGGGAGGGCCGAACGAATGAGCAGTTCTTC,CASSQAREGRTNEQFF
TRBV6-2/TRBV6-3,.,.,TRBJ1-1,TGTGCCAGCAGCCGATTCCCACAGGGCCCTCTCCCTGAAGCTTTCTTT,CASSRFPQGPLPEAFF
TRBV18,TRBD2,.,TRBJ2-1,TGTGCCAGCTCACCAGAAGTCGCGGGGGGGAGGAATGAGCAGTTCTTC,CASSPEVAGGRNEQFF
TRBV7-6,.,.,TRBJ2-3,TGTGCCAGCAGCCCAAACCCGGTAGGGGTTCCAGATACGCAGTATTTT,CASSPNPVGVPDTQYF
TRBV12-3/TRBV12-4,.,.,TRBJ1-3,TGTGCCAGCAACAGGGATAATAGAGACACCATATATTTT,CASNRDNRDTIYF
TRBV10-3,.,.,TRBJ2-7,TGTGCCATCAGTGACAGGTCCTACGAGCAGTACTTC,CAISDRSYEQYF
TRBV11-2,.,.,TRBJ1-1,TGTGCCAGCAGCGAGGGTTACACTGAAGCTTTCTTT,CASSEGYTEAFF
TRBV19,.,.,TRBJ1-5,TGTGCCAGTAGTTCCGGTTTGGGGGAGGCACCTCAGCCCCAGCATTTT,CASSSGLGEAPQPQHF
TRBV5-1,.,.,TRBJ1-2,TGCGCCAGCAGCTTGGACTCCACTAACTATGGCTACACCTTC,CASSLDSTNYGYTF
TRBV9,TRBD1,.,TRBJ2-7,TGTGCCAGCAGCGACGGGACAGGGAAAAACTACGAGCAGTACTTC,CASSDGTGKNYEQYF
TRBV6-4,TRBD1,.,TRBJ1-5,TGTGCCAGCAGTAACCGACAGGGCACTACCCTCGATCAGCCCCAGCATTTT,CASSNRQGTTLDQPQHF
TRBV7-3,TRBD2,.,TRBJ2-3,TGTGCCAGCAGCTTAAACGGGAGGGCCGCAGATACGCAGTATTTT,CASSLNGRAADTQYF
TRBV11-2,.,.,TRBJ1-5,TGTGCCAGCAGCTTAACGATGGCAGGGGGCAATCAGCCCCAGCATTTT,CASSLTMAGGNQPQHF
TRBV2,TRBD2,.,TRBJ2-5,TGTGCCAGCAGCGCGGGACTAGCGGGGTTGGAGACCCAGTACTTC,CASSAGLAGLETQYF
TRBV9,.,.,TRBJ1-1,TGTGCCAGCAGCGAACACCGGAACACTGAAGCTTTCTTT,CASSEHRNTEAFF
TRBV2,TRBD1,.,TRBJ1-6,TGTGCCAGCGTCGGACAGGGGGGTTATTCACCCCTCCACTTT,CASVGQGGYSPLHF
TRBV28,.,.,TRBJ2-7,TGTGCCAGCAGTTTTTGGCAGGGGAAGTACTTC,CASSFWQGKYF
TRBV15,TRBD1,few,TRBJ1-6,TGTGCCACCAGCAGAGGGGGACAGAATTCACCCCTCCACTTT,CATSRGGQNSPLHF
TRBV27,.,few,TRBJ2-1,TGTGCCAGCAGTTCCCATCAAACTACGGGAGAAGGGTCCTACAATGAGCAGTTCTTC,CASSSHQTTGEGSYNEQFF
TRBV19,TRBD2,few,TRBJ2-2,TGTGCCAGTAGTTGGGGGCAACTCCTAGGGACTAGCGGCACCGGGGAGCTGTTTTTT,CASSWGQLLGTSGTGELFF
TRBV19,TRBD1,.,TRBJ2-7,TGTGCCAGTAGTATAGACCGGGACAGGGGGTCCTACGAGCAGTACTTC,CASSIDRDRGSYEQYF
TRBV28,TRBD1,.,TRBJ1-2,TGTGCCAGCAGTTCCGGGACAGGGTCTAACTATGGCTACACCTTC,CASSSGTGSNYGYTF
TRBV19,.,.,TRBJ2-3,TGTGCCAGTAGTGTCCCAGACACGGATACGCAGTATTTT,CASSVPDTDTQYF